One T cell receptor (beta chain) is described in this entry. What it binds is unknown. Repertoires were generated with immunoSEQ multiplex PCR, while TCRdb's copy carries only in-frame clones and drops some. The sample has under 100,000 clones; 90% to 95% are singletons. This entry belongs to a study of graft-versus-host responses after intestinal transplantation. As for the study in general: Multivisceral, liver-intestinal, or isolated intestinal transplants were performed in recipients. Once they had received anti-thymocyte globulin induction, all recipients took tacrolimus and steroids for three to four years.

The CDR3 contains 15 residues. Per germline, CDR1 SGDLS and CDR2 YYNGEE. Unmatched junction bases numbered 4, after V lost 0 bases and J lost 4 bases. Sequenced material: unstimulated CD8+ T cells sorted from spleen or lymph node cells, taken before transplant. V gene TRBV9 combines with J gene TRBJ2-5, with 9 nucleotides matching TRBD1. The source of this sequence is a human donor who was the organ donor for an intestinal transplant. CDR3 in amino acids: CASSVAGTGRETQYF. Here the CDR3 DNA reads TGTGCCAGCAGCGTAGCGGGGACAGGGCGAGAGACCCAGTACTTC.